Each of the 32 T cell receptor beta chains below was sequenced from the same sample in a study of shared clonotypes between healthy human individuals. The data were produced by immunoSEQ multiplex PCR, yet TCRdb's version contains in-frame clones alone and is incomplete. The sample lists under 1,100,000 clones; 65% to 75% were seen once. The specimen was memory CD4+ T cells sorted from blood. This sample's subset: CD45RA-negative fraction. The receptors stem from a man aged 18-30 years in good health.

On this clone itself: Other DNA sequences in the sample encode the same CDR3. This chain uses TRBV28 with TRBJ2-3; D is ambiguous. The CDR3 contains 13 residues. Germline CDR1 MDHEN, CDR2 SYDVKM. V lost 6 bases to trimming and J lost 0 bases, with 7 bases between them. CDR3 region: CASSPDSTDTQYF. The CDR3 DNA reads as TGTGCCAGCAGCCCCGACAGCACAGATACGCAGTATTTT.

This clone was seen a handful of times. The chain links TRBV6-5 to TRBJ1-1, with 8 bases identical to TRBD1. Germline values: CDR1 MNHEY, CDR2 SVGAGI. Trimming at V came to 4 bases and at J to 1 base, leaving 5 bases not matched to a gene. CDR3 size: 15 residues. The CDR3: CASSSLTGGNTEAFF. The CDR3 bases are TGTGCCAGCAGTTCACTTACAGGGGGGAACACTGAAGCTTTCTTT.

The gene calls are TRBV13 and TRBJ2-5; D uncertain. The CDR3 spans 14 residues. V was pared by 1 base and J by 5 bases, with 11 bases between. The germline CDR1 and CDR2 sequences are PRHDT and FYEKMQ (reference sequence). The CDR3 coding sequence is TGTGCCAGCAGCTTAGTAAAATCAGGCGAGACCCAGTACTTC. It translates to CASSLVKSGETQYF.

In its sample, this clone was seen a few times. The chain links TRBV28 to TRBJ1-1, with D possibly being TRBD1 (5 bases). Per germline, CDR1 MDHEN and CDR2 SYDVKM. This CDR3 contains 13 residues. V shed 3 bases and J shed 11 bases, with 16 bases lying between them. CDR3 in DNA: TGTGCCAGCAGTTTCGGGACGGCAAAGGGGGCTTTCTTT. As protein: CASSFGTAKGAFF.

J is TRBJ2-1 and V is TRBV27; D could derive from TRBD1 or TRBD2 (5 bases each). Germline lookup yields CDR1 MNHEY and CDR2 SMNVEV (reference sequence). V was clipped by 5 bases and J by 8 bases, with 34 bases between them. The CDR3 sequence is 20 residues long. The CDR3 is CASSHRTWGRGGEPGYEQFF. The CDR3 region has the DNA TGTGCCAGCAGTCACAGGACCTGGGGACGGGGCGGCGAACCCGGTTATGAGCAGTTCTTC.

This clone was observed a single time. The CDR3 DNA sequence: TGTGCCAGCAGCTTGTTGGGTTCGGGGCGCTACAATGAGCAGTTCTTC. It is translated as CASSLLGSGRYNEQFF. The genes are TRBV5-6 and TRBJ2-1; D may correspond to TRBD1 or TRBD2 (5 bases each). V gave up 1 base and J gave up 3 bases, with 14 bases separating them. This CDR3 comprises 16 residues. CDR1 is SGHDT, CDR2 YYEEEE, per germline.

The chain employs TRBV4-3 and TRBJ1-2; D is unresolved. V lost 3 bases and J 3 bases, leaving 8 bases between the germline ends. CDR1 is LGHNA, CDR2 YSLEER, per germline. CDR3 size: 13 residues. CDR3: CASSHLQDYGYTF. CDR3 nucleotides: TGCGCCAGCAGCCACCTCCAGGACTATGGCTACACCTTC.

The chain combines TRBV7-9 with TRBJ2-3, with D unclear. This CDR3 comprises 13 residues. Germline V CDR1 and CDR2: SEHNR, FQNEAQ (reference sequence). V lost 2 bases and J 7 bases, leaving 10 bases between the germline ends. CDR3 coding DNA: TGTGCCAGCAGCTTAACCGAGCCCAATACGCAGTATTTT. Its protein is CASSLTEPNTQYF.

The gene calls are TRBV27 and TRBJ1-2; weak D call: TRBD1 (5 bases). The CDR3 covers 15 residues. Trimming removed 6 bases at V and 4 bases at J, with 18 bases between. Germline V gene lookup returns CDR1 MNHEY and CDR2 SMNVEV (reference sequence). CDR3 nucleotides: TGTGCCAGCAGGATTGGGTCCGGGACGGGCTATGGCTACACCTTC. Its translation is CASRIGSGTGYGYTF.

The V call is TRBV5-6, the J call TRBJ1-6; no clear D. Per the germline V gene, CDR1 is SGHDT and CDR2 is YYEEEE. With 4 bases removed from V and 7 bases from J, the gap between germline ends came to 9 bases. The CDR3 is made up of 13 amino acids. CDR3 in amino acids: CASSPDQNSPLHF. CDR3 nucleotides: TGTGCCAGCAGCCCGGACCAGAATTCACCCCTCCACTTT. Variable domain in full (rest from reference TRBV5-6 and TRBJ1-6): DAGVTQSPTHLIKTRGQQVTLRCSPKSGHDTVSWYQQALGQGPQFIFQYYEEEERQRGNFPDRFSGHQFPNYSSELNVNALLLGDSALYLCASSPDQNSPLHFGNGTRLTVT.

CDR3: CASSGPDSFNSPLHF. CDR3 nucleotides: TGTGCCAGCAGCGGCCCCGACAGCTTTAATTCACCCCTCCACTTT. This chain joins TRBV2 and TRBJ1-6, with TRBD1 as a possible D gene (5 bases). CDR1 is SNHLY, CDR2 FYNNEI, per germline. V was trimmed by 6 bases and J by 6 bases, leaving 15 bases between them. The CDR3 is 15 amino acids.

CDR3 DNA: TGTGCCAGCAGTGAACAGGGTACGCGGGGCTACGAGCAGTACTTC. Its protein is CASSEQGTRGYEQYF. V is TRBV6-1 and J is TRBJ2-7; weak D call: TRBD2 (6 bases). Germline CDR1 reads MNHNS; CDR2 reads SASEGT. The CDR3 sequence is 15 residues long. The germline V and J ends were trimmed by 2 bases and 3 bases, with 14 bases remaining between them.

The table lists this clone with a count of one. The genes are TRBV21-1 and TRBJ1-2; the table's TRBD1 call for D was not verified on the DNA. TRBV21-1 is a listed pseudogene. This CDR3 comprises 15 residues. This chain's CDR3 is CASRPPGQGARGYTF. The CDR3 DNA reads as TGTGCCAGCAGGCCCCCGGGACAGGGGGCGCGAGGCTACACCTTC.

The J gene is TRBJ1-2, the V gene TRBV9; tentatively, D is TRBD1 (5 bases). The CDR3 contains 14 residues. Germline CDR1 reads SGDLS; CDR2 reads YYNGEE. Trimming stripped 6 bases from V and 4 bases from J, with 16 bases between. For the CDR3, the DNA is TGTGCCAGCACCTCGGGGGGAAGAAGCTATGGCTACACCTTC. Protein: CASTSGGRSYGYTF.

For this clone: Other nucleotide sequences in the sample specify the same CDR3. This chain joins TRBV11-2 and TRBJ2-7; D call uncertain. Trimming pared 1 base from V and 4 bases from J, leaving 8 bases between. CDR3 size: 13 residues. Germline assignment: CDR1 SGHAT and CDR2 FQNNGV. CDR3 in amino acids: CASSLGGLYEQYF. CDR3 nucleotide sequence: TGTGCCAGCAGCTTAGGGGGATTGTACGAGCAGTACTTC.

The rearrangement joins TRBV10-3 to TRBJ2-7; TRBD1 matches at 8 bases. This CDR3 comprises 13 residues. V gave up 8 bases and J gave up 0 bases; unmatched junction bases: 3. CDR1 is ENHRY and CDR2 is SYGVKD in the germline V gene. CDR3 coding DNA: TGTGCCATCGGACAGGGAGACTCCTACGAGCAGTACTTC. Translating it yields CAIGQGDSYEQYF.

The genes are TRBV5-1 and TRBJ2-2, with 15 bases that match TRBD2. CDR3 length: 18 residues. After removal of 7 bases from V and 0 bases from J, the junction contained 7 bases not matched to a gene. Germline V gene sequence: CDR1 SGHRS, CDR2 YFSETQ. CDR3 bases: TGCGCCAGCTCCGGGACTAGCGGGGGGTCCGCGAACACCGGGGAGCTGTTTTTT. Translating it yields CASSGTSGGSANTGELFF.

V usage is TRBV30 and J usage is TRBJ2-1; 11 positions agree with TRBD2. CDR3 size: 15 residues. The V gene's germline CDR1 is GTSNPN and CDR2 SVGIG (reference sequence). The V and J ends lost 0 bases and 7 bases, in that order; junction bases with no gene match: 5. The CDR3 here is CAWSVGTSGGNEQFF. DNA of the CDR3: TGTGCCTGGAGTGTAGGCACTAGCGGGGGTAATGAGCAGTTCTTC.

The chain carries TRBV19 and TRBJ2-7, with 7 bases fitting TRBD2. Germline V gene sequence: CDR1 LNHDA, CDR2 SQIVND (reference sequence). Trimming cost V 1 base and J 3 bases; bases outside gene matches: 6. This CDR3 has 15 residues. CDR3 region: CASSIVAGVDYEQYF. CDR3 bases: TGTGCCAGTAGTATAGTTGCGGGAGTGGACTACGAGCAGTACTTC. The entire variable domain, with the rest obtained from reference TRBV19 and TRBJ2-7, is as follows: DGGITQSPKYLFRKEGQNVTLSCEQNLNHDAMYWYRQDPGQGLRLIYYSQIVNDFQKGDIAEGYSVSREKKESFPLTVTSAQKNPTAFYLCASSIVAGVDYEQYFGPGTRLTVT.

V gene TRBV23-1 combines with J gene TRBJ2-5; perhaps TRBD2 as D (5 bases). TRBV23-1 is sorted into the ORF group, with uncertain function. The CDR3 is 13 residues long. Trimming stripped 4 bases from V and 4 bases from J, with 10 bases between. The CDR3 spells CASSRLRGETQYF. The CDR3 nucleotides read TGCGCCAGCAGTCGCCTCCGGGGAGAGACCCAGTACTTC.

Only a few counts were recorded for this clone. The chain links TRBV7-6 to TRBJ1-6; no clear D gene. The CDR3 consists of 15 residues. V lost 1 base, J lost 7 bases, and 11 bases lay in between. Germline V gives CDR1 SGHVS, CDR2 FNYEAQ. CDR3 in DNA: TGTGCCAGCAGCTTAGGCGGGTATGGAAATTCACCCCTCCACTTT. This translates into CASSLGGYGNSPLHF.

V gene TRBV18 combines with J gene TRBJ2-3, with D tentatively TRBD1 (5 bases). The V end was cut by 5 bases, the J end by 0 bases, with 9 bases between. Germline assignment: CDR1 KGHSH and CDR2 LQKENI. The CDR3 runs 14 residues. CDR3 coding DNA: TGTGCCAGCTCAGCGCAGGGTAGCACAGATACGCAGTATTTT. Its translation: CASSAQGSTDTQYF.

The genes are TRBV18 and TRBJ2-6; D not certain. The CDR3 is made up of 15 amino acids. V dropped 3 bases and J dropped 0 bases, with 6 bases sitting between them. Per germline, CDR1 KGHSH and CDR2 LQKENI. The CDR3 DNA sequence: TGTGCCAGCTCACCGAGTCGCTCTGGGGCCAACGTCCTGACTTTC. Its protein product is CASSPSRSGANVLTF.

The chain carries TRBV27 and TRBJ2-5; 12 positions agree with TRBD2. The CDR3 spans 17 residues. V was pared by 5 bases and J by 4 bases, with 11 bases of the junction left unmatched. The germline gives CDR1 MNHEY, CDR2 SMNVEV (reference sequence). The CDR3 DNA reads as TGTGCCAGCAGTCCCGGACTAGCGGGAAAGGCCCGAGAGACCCAGTACTTC. Protein sequence: CASSPGLAGKARETQYF.

This clone was detected many times. The rearrangement joins TRBV7-9 to TRBJ2-5, with D perhaps TRBD2 (5 bases). V lost 3 bases, J lost 4 bases, and 18 bases lay in between. Germline lookup yields CDR1 SEHNR and CDR2 FQNEAQ (reference sequence). This CDR3 spans 16 amino acids. The CDR3 region is CASSLQKLGLGETQYF. CDR3 nucleotide sequence: TGTGCCAGCAGCTTGCAAAAACTAGGGTTGGGAGAGACCCAGTACTTC. The variable domain in full, completed from reference TRBV7-9 and TRBJ2-5, reads DTGVSQNPRHKITKRGQNVTFRCDPISEHNRLYWYRQTLGQGPEFLTYFQNEAQLEKSRLLSDRFSAERPKGSFSTLEIQRTEQGDSAMYLCASSLQKLGLGETQYFGPGTRLLVL.

The chain combines TRBV6-5 with TRBJ1-4; D is possibly TRBD1 (6 bases). The CDR3 contains 15 residues. Germline V lookup: CDR1 MNHEY, CDR2 SVGAGI. V was clipped by 0 bases and J by 8 bases, with 13 bases between them. The CDR3 bases are TGTGCCAGCAGTTACTCGGTGGGGGCAGGAGAAAAACTGTTTTTT. It specifies CASSYSVGAGEKLFF.

This sequence joins TRBV7-6 and TRBJ2-1, with 7 positions matching TRBD1. The germline CDR1 and CDR2 sequences are SGHVS and FNYEAQ. V was clipped by 5 bases and J by 8 bases; unmatched bases: 9. The CDR3 extends over 14 amino acids. Written as DNA, the CDR3 is TGTGCCAGCAGCGTCCGGGACAGAGGGGATGAGCAGTTCTTC. Translation: CASSVRDRGDEQFF.

The chain joins TRBV7-9 to TRBJ2-4; 8 bases are shared with TRBD1. J gave up 9 bases and V 1 base, and 8 bases lay outside the gene matches. Germline CDR1 is SEHNR and CDR2 is FQNEAQ (reference sequence). The CDR3 is 15 amino acids. The CDR3 sequence is CASSLEAGGMSIQYF. CDR3 DNA sequence: TGTGCCAGCAGCTTAGAGGCAGGGGGCATGAGCATTCAGTACTTC.

This chain connects TRBV5-6 to TRBJ2-5; D is unresolved. The J call may be incorrect, as the DNA end agrees better with TRBJ2-7. Germline assignment: CDR1 SGHDT and CDR2 YYEEEE. The CDR3 has 13 residues. The CDR3 nucleotides are TGTGCCAGCTCAAACGACAAGATCCACGAGCAGTACTTC. Amino acids: CASSNDKIHEQYF.

The genes are TRBV11-2 and TRBJ2-7; 11 positions agree with TRBD2. V was pared by 7 bases and J by 4 bases, with 6 bases of the junction left unmatched. The CDR3 totals 14 residues. Germline V lookup: CDR1 SGHAT, CDR2 FQNNGV. The CDR3 loop reads CASKPGLAVYEQYF. The CDR3 DNA is TGTGCCAGCAAACCGGGACTAGCGGTTTACGAGCAGTACTTC. Full variable domain (rest looked up from reference TRBV11-2 and TRBJ2-7): EAGVAQSPRYKIIEKRQSVAFWCNPISGHATLYWYQQILGQGPKLLIQFQNNGVVDDSQLPKDRFSAERLKGVDSTLKIQPAKLEDSAVYLCASKPGLAVYEQYFGPGTRLTVT.

This clone was picked up a small number of times. The V gene is TRBV14, the J gene TRBJ1-6; 7 bases fit TRBD1. Germline-derived CDR1 and CDR2 are SGHDN and FVKESK. The junction had 3 bases not matched to a gene; V was cut back by 1 base and J by 6 bases. This CDR3 has 15 amino acids. CDR3 residues: CASSQVDRANSPLHF. CDR3 DNA: TGTGCCAGCAGCCAAGTCGACAGGGCTAATTCACCCCTCCACTTT.

This chain uses TRBV6-5 with TRBJ2-3; D ambiguous. Trimming stripped 7 bases from V and 4 bases from J, with 12 bases between. CDR1 and CDR2 (germline): MNHEY, SVGAGI. This CDR3 spans 13 amino acids. This CDR3 is CASKIEHADTQYF. In DNA form, the CDR3 reads TGTGCCAGCAAAATTGAGCACGCAGATACGCAGTATTTT.